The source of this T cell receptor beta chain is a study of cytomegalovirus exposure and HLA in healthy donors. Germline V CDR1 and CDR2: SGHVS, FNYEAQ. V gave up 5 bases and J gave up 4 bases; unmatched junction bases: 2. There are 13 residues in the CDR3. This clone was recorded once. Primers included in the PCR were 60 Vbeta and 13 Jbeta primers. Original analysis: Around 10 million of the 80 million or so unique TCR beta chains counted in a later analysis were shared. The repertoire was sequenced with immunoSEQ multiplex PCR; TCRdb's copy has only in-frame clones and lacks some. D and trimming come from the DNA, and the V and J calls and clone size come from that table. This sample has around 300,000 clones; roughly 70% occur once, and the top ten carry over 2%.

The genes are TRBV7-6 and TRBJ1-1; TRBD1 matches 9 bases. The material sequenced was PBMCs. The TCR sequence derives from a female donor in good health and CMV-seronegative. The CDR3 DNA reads TGTGCCAGCAGCGACAGGGGGTTCACTGAAGCTTTCTTT. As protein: CASSDRGFTEAFF.